Listed here are 4 T cell receptor beta chains from one sample, sequenced in a study of OX40 agonist ivuxolimab in advanced cancers. Sequencing was performed with immunoSEQ multiplex PCR; in TCRdb, only in-frame clones are kept and a portion is missing. The sample lists just over 20,000 clones; about 77% were seen once. The sequenced sample was CD4+ or CD8+ T cells sorted from blood, obtained in a trial of the OX40 agonist ivuxolimab. These receptors all stem from an adult with an advanced solid tumor such as melanoma, head and neck, liver or kidney cancer.

This rearrangement joins TRBV5-4 to TRBJ2-1, with D perhaps TRBD2 (5 bases). This CDR3 spans 17 amino acids. Per germline, CDR1 SGHNT and CDR2 YYREEE (reference sequence). V dropped 4 bases and J dropped 0 bases, with 17 bases sitting between them. The CDR3 reads CASSPGGTLSSYNEQFF. CDR3 sequence (DNA): TGTGCCAGCAGCCCCGGAGGTACCTTGAGCTCCTACAATGAGCAGTTCTTC.

CDR3 in amino acids: CASSFRETQYF. For the CDR3, the DNA is TGTGCCAGCAGCTTTAGAGAGACCCAGTACTTC. The chain links TRBV5-4 to TRBJ2-5; D not resolved. Between the trimmed V and J ends, which lost 2 bases and 4 bases, there was a span of 3 bases. The CDR3 has 11 residues. Germline assignment: CDR1 SGHNT and CDR2 YYREEE (reference sequence). The full variable domain, rest sourced from reference TRBV5-4 and TRBJ2-5, is ETGVTQSPTHLIKTRGQQVTLRCSSQSGHNTVSWYQQALGQGPQFIFQYYREEENGRGNFPPRFSGLQFPNYSSELNVNALELDDSALYLCASSFRETQYFGPGTRLLVL.

As concerns this clone: This same CDR3 is encoded by further DNA sequences in the sample. The chain links TRBV5-1 to TRBJ2-3; maybe TRBD1 (5 bases). Trimming shortened V by 0 bases and J by 6 bases, and 11 bases separated the two germline ends. CDR1 and CDR2 (germline): SGHRS, YFSETQ. This CDR3 has 14 amino acids. The CDR3 loop reads CASSLGQGSDTQYF. The CDR3 nucleotides are TGCGCCAGCAGCTTGGGGCAGGGCTCGGATACGCAGTATTTT.

This clone was recorded a few times. The chain joins TRBV19 to TRBJ2-3, with D tentatively TRBD2 (6 bases). Germline CDR1 is LNHDA and CDR2 is SQIVND (reference sequence). With 7 bases removed from V and 2 bases from J, the gap between germline ends came to 10 bases. The CDR3 length is 13 residues. In DNA form, the CDR3 reads TGTGCCAGTAATCCGGGACTCACAGATACGCAGTATTTT. Translated: CASNPGLTDTQYF.